These T cell receptor beta chains were read from a single sample in a study of blood T cells in healthy people across ages. Each CDR3 protein gets one entry after TCRdb re-called the 5' RACE reads with MiXCR. The repertoire holds about 1.4 million distinct CDR3 sequences, with around 59% as singletons. Sequenced: blood. Every receptor here comes from a man between 18 and 29 years old in good health. Both conserved end residues are part of each CDR3. A D gene is named only where the DNA matches it firmly. Rows may omit the clone size; those that give it use once, few, many or a size class.

clone_size: -; v_call: TRBV29-1; j_call: TRBJ2-1; d_call: -; cdr3_aa: CSVEVQNEQFF; cdr3_nt: TGCAGCGTTGAAGTGCAGAATGAGCAGTTCTTC
clone_size: -; v_call: TRBV20-1; j_call: TRBJ2-3; d_call: -; cdr3_aa: CSASLQGTDTQYF; cdr3_nt: TGCAGTGCTAGTTTGCAGGGGACAGATACGCAGTATTTT
clone_size: few; v_call: TRBV4-2; j_call: TRBJ1-2; d_call: -; cdr3_aa: CASSHREGRGYGYTF; cdr3_nt: TGTGCCAGCAGCCACCGAGAAGGCAGGGGCTATGGCTACACCTTC
clone_size: once; v_call: TRBV20-1; j_call: TRBJ2-5; d_call: -; cdr3_aa: CSASGGDQETQYF; cdr3_nt: TGCAGTGCTTCCGGGGGTGATCAAGAGACCCAGTACTTC
clone_size: -; v_call: TRBV6-1; j_call: TRBJ1-5; d_call: -; cdr3_aa: CASRTWQGNSNQPQHF; cdr3_nt: TGTGCCAGCAGGACGTGGCAGGGCAATAGCAATCAGCCCCAGCATTTT
clone_size: -; v_call: TRBV4-3; j_call: TRBJ2-4; d_call: -; cdr3_aa: CASSQFLREAKNIQYF; cdr3_nt: TGCGCCAGCAGCCAATTTTTGAGGGAAGCCAAAAACATTCAGTACTTC
clone_size: -; v_call: TRBV7-3; j_call: TRBJ2-3; d_call: TRBD2; cdr3_aa: CASSLRGSGGTNTDTQYF; cdr3_nt: TGTGCCAGCAGCTTAAGAGGTAGCGGGGGGACCAACACAGATACGCAGTATTTT
clone_size: -; v_call: TRBV25-1; j_call: TRBJ1-2; d_call: -; cdr3_aa: CASSESKVNQGVYGYTF; cdr3_nt: TGTGCCAGCAGTGAATCCAAGGTGAACCAAGGGGTCTATGGCTACACCTTC
clone_size: -; v_call: TRBV6-6; j_call: TRBJ2-7; d_call: -; cdr3_aa: CASSYPRWEQYF; cdr3_nt: TGTGCCAGCAGTTACCCCAGGTGGGAGCAGTACTTC
clone_size: -; v_call: TRBV6-6; j_call: TRBJ1-1; d_call: -; cdr3_aa: CASRPRVNTEAFF; cdr3_nt: TGTGCCAGCAGACCCAGGGTGAACACTGAAGCTTTCTTT
clone_size: -; v_call: TRBV5-1; j_call: TRBJ2-7; d_call: -; cdr3_aa: CASSPGPRVYEQYF; cdr3_nt: TGCGCCAGCAGCCCTGGTCCGAGGGTCTACGAGCAGTACTTC
clone_size: -; v_call: TRBV6-2/TRBV6-3; j_call: TRBJ2-5; d_call: TRBD1; cdr3_aa: CASRGQGGTEETQYF; cdr3_nt: TGTGCCAGCAGAGGACAGGGAGGCACGGAAGAGACCCAGTACTTC
clone_size: -; v_call: TRBV2; j_call: TRBJ2-5; d_call: -; cdr3_aa: CASSIPQGVVQETQYF; cdr3_nt: TGTGCCAGCAGTATTCCCCAGGGAGTTGTTCAAGAGACCCAGTACTTC
clone_size: -; v_call: TRBV29-1; j_call: TRBJ2-7; d_call: TRBD2; cdr3_aa: CSSSSPTSPFEQYF; cdr3_nt: TGCAGCAGCTCCTCCCCGACTAGCCCTTTCGAGCAGTACTTC
clone_size: -; v_call: TRBV20-1; j_call: TRBJ2-7; d_call: -; cdr3_aa: CSARDSTAVGCDEQYF; cdr3_nt: TGCAGTGCTAGAGATTCGACAGCAGTAGGTTGTGACGAGCAGTACTTC
clone_size: -; v_call: TRBV6-2/TRBV6-3; j_call: TRBJ2-5; d_call: TRBD2; cdr3_aa: CASSYQGLAASLEQYF; cdr3_nt: TGTGCCAGCAGTTACCAGGGACTAGCGGCCTCGTTAGAGCAGTACTTC
clone_size: -; v_call: TRBV27; j_call: TRBJ2-1; d_call: -; cdr3_aa: CASSFRAGAVNEQFF; cdr3_nt: TGTGCCAGCAGTTTTAGGGCGGGGGCCGTCAATGAGCAGTTCTTC